Below, one TCR beta chain is given with its context. What it binds is not known. The length of the CDR3 is 12 residues. CDR1 and CDR2 from the germline V gene are SQVTM and ANQGSEA. V was cut by 3 bases and J by 9 bases, with 13 bases left in between. The data are from a study of CD8+CD57+ T cells in acquired aplastic anemia. Study-wide context: For CD4+ cells, healthy donors had an average of approximately 10 million reads.

For CDR3 and TCR beta VDJ profiling, genomic DNA was the template used. Each CDR3 protein is one row after TCRdb ran MiXCR on the reads. Of around 130,000 distinct CDR3 sequences in the sample, 48% are singletons; the top ten hold about 2.3%. The study, taken as a whole, reports: Researchers report that twenty-nine CD8+ CDR3 sequences appeared in both patients and controls. Simpson's diversity of CD8+ cells was not significantly different in patients compared with controls.

The chain links TRBV29-1 to TRBJ2-3; a possible D gene is TRBD1 (6 bases). The receptor was derived from a human donor in good health, serving as a control. The sample comprised sorted CD4+, CD8+, or CD8+CD57+ T cells (not recorded which) from PBMCs. CDR3 nucleotide sequence: TGCAGCGTTGAGCAGGGGAGCGAAACGCAGTATTTT. It yields the protein CSVEQGSETQYF.